The 31 T cell receptor beta chains listed next were all sequenced from one sample in a study of cytomegalovirus exposure and HLA in healthy donors (dated by TCRdb to about 2017). Library preparation employed the immunoSEQ multiplex PCR assay. A mixture of 60 forward primers for TCR Vbeta segments and 13 reverse primers for TCR Jbeta segments was used in the multiplex PCR. TCRdb's version of the immuneACCESS table is confined to in-frame rearrangements and falls short of the full clone set. An unresolved V gene accounts for under half of the shortfall where checked; the remainder is of unknown origin. This sample lists about 150,000 clones; roughly 72% were detected once. The ten top clones hold roughly 2.2% of the sample. The sample comprised PBMCs. The receptors stem from a man aged 30-40 years in good health and CMV-seronegative.

The gene calls are TRBV27 and TRBJ2-7; maybe TRBD1 (6 bases). The CDR3 is made up of 13 amino acids. The V and J ends lost 6 bases and 7 bases respectively, with 16 bases between them. The V gene's germline CDR1 is MNHEY and CDR2 SMNVEV (reference sequence). CDR3 protein: CASRPTGYREQYF. The CDR3, as DNA: TGTGCCAGCAGACCTACAGGGTACAGAGAGCAGTACTTC.

This chain joins TRBV7-9 and TRBJ2-7, with D possibly matching TRBD2 (5 bases). Germline-derived CDR1 and CDR2 are SEHNR and FQNEAQ (reference sequence). Trimming removed 5 bases from V and 7 bases from J, with 15 bases in between. CDR3 size: 13 residues. For the CDR3, the DNA is TGTGCCAGCAGCAGAAGCGGACCTGGGGAGCAGTACTTC. Translating it yields CASSRSGPGEQYF.

V and J are TRBV2 and TRBJ1-6; 8 nucleotides line up with TRBD1. The CDR3 is 14 residues long. V was clipped by 7 bases and J by 11 bases; unmatched bases: 10. CDR1 and CDR2 (germline): SNHLY, FYNNEI. The CDR3 sequence is CASTLDRGVPPLHF. CDR3 DNA sequence: TGTGCCAGCACCCTCGACAGGGGAGTTCCACCCCTCCACTTT.

The rearrangement joins TRBV7-2 to TRBJ2-1, with 7 bases that match TRBD2. The germline CDR1 and CDR2 sequences are SGHTA and FQGNSA. V shed 1 base and J 4 bases; nucleotides not matched to a gene: 7. The CDR3 covers 16 residues. CDR3 bases: TGTGCCAGCAGCTTAGAAGTCGGGGGGAATTACAATGAGCAGTTCTTC. Residues: CASSLEVGGNYNEQFF.

This chain uses TRBV19 with TRBJ1-5; tentatively, D is TRBD1 (5 bases). Germline values: CDR1 LNHDA, CDR2 SQIVND (reference sequence). The CDR3 runs to 16 residues. V lost 10 bases, J lost 2 bases, and 21 bases lay in between. CDR3 sequence (DNA): TGTGCCACCGCTCGGGCCCTTGGAGGGGGCAATCAGCCCCAGCATTTT. The encoded protein is CATARALGGGNQPQHF.

In this sample, this clone turned up a few times. This chain joins TRBV10-3 and TRBJ1-1, with 7 positions matching TRBD1. The ends lost 5 bases at V and 3 bases at J; junction bases unmatched: 3. Germline assignment: CDR1 ENHRY and CDR2 SYGVKD. This CDR3 region has 13 residues. CDR3 loop: CAISRTGDTEAFF. CDR3 DNA sequence: TGTGCCATCAGTCGTACAGGGGACACTGAAGCTTTCTTT.

The chain couples TRBV5-4 to TRBJ2-7; 9 bases agree with TRBD1. V was clipped by 3 bases and J by 1 base; unmatched bases: 8. The CDR3 loop spans 16 amino acids. Germline V gene data show CDR1 as SGHNT and CDR2 as YYREEE (reference sequence). The CDR3 sequence: CASSYMTGTGSYEQYF. In DNA, the CDR3 is TGTGCCAGCAGCTATATGACCGGGACAGGGTCCTACGAGCAGTACTTC.

As to this clone: Other DNA sequences within the sample encode an identical CDR3. The V gene is TRBV13, the J gene TRBJ2-5; 8 nucleotides align to TRBD2. The CDR3 extends over 14 amino acids. Losses at the gene ends were 4 bases for V and 5 bases for J; bases not matched to a gene: 6. Germline CDR1 is PRHDT and CDR2 is FYEKMQ (reference sequence). CDR3 DNA sequence: TGTGCCAGCAGCTCCGGACTAGCTCTGGAGACCCAGTACTTC. Its protein product is CASSSGLALETQYF.

The chain combines TRBV5-5 with TRBJ2-5; 10 bases line up with TRBD1. V was clipped by 6 bases and J by 5 bases; unmatched bases: 10. Germline V lookup: CDR1 SGHKS, CDR2 YYEKEE (reference sequence). This CDR3 region has 15 residues. This CDR3 is CASTPGTGAGETQYF. DNA of the CDR3: TGTGCCAGCACCCCAGGGACAGGGGCCGGTGAGACCCAGTACTTC.

This clone turned up a few times. This chain connects TRBV28 to TRBJ1-4; D call uncertain. V lost 3 bases, J lost 8 bases, and 10 bases lay in between. This CDR3 region has 13 residues. Germline V lookup: CDR1 MDHEN, CDR2 SYDVKM. As DNA, the CDR3 is TGTGCCAGCAGTTTTTACGCCGGGGAAAAACTGTTTTTT. Translation: CASSFYAGEKLFF.

This clone has more than one count but fewer than ten. The chain recombines TRBV5-1 with TRBJ2-1, with D hard to call. Germline V gene data show CDR1 as SGHRS and CDR2 as YFSETQ. This CDR3 is 14 amino acids long. V lost 2 bases, J lost 7 bases, and 13 bases lay in between. The CDR3 bases are TGCGCCAGCAGCTTTCGAGCCGACTGGAATGAGCAGTTCTTC. Amino acid sequence: CASSFRADWNEQFF.

The chain employs TRBV27 and TRBJ2-1; 9 bases are shared with TRBD2. CDR1 MNHEY and CDR2 SMNVEV come from the germline V gene (reference sequence). The CDR3 length is 16 residues. Unmatched junction bases numbered 2, after V lost 2 bases and J lost 0 bases. The CDR3 loop reads CASSLAGGYSYNEQFF. For the CDR3, the DNA is TGTGCCAGCAGTTTAGCGGGGGGGTACTCCTACAATGAGCAGTTCTTC.

The genes are TRBV5-6 and TRBJ1-1; TRBD1 aligns across 7 bases. The V gene end was trimmed by 4 bases and the J gene end by 4 bases; junction bases not matched to a gene: 10. Germline V gives CDR1 SGHDT, CDR2 YYEEEE. The CDR3 sequence is 15 residues long. The CDR3 DNA reads TGTGCCAGCAGCCCCGGGACAGACGGCATCACTGAAGCTTTCTTT. Residues: CASSPGTDGITEAFF. Supplemented by reference TRBV5-6 and TRBJ1-1, the full variable domain reads DAGVTQSPTHLIKTRGQQVTLRCSPKSGHDTVSWYQQALGQGPQFIFQYYEEEERQRGNFPDRFSGHQFPNYSSELNVNALLLGDSALYLCASSPGTDGITEAFFGQGTRLTVV.

The rearrangement links TRBV5-4 to TRBJ2-1; a weak D match, TRBD1 (6 bases). Germline lookup yields CDR1 SGHNT and CDR2 YYREEE (reference sequence). Between the trimmed V and J ends, which lost 6 bases and 7 bases, there was a span of 8 bases. This CDR3 contains 11 residues. DNA of the CDR3: TGTGCCAGCAACAGGGAGAATGAGCAGTTCTTC. It yields the protein CASNRENEQFF. Together with reference TRBV5-4 and TRBJ2-1, the CDR3 gives the full variable domain: ETGVTQSPTHLIKTRGQQVTLRCSSQSGHNTVSWYQQALGQGPQFIFQYYREEENGRGNFPPRFSGLQFPNYSSELNVNALELDDSALYLCASNRENEQFFGPGTRLTVL.

The rearrangement joins TRBV6-6 to TRBJ2-3, with unresolved D. V dropped 2 bases and J dropped 0 bases, with 6 bases sitting between them. Germline CDR1 is MNHNY and CDR2 is SVGAGI (reference sequence). This CDR3 spans 14 amino acids. CDR3 sequence: CASSYVSSTDTQYF. The CDR3 coding sequence is TGTGCCAGCAGTTACGTCTCCAGCACAGATACGCAGTATTTT.

A few counts support this clone. V gene TRBV2 combines with J gene TRBJ2-5; D gene ambiguous. From germline, CDR1 is SNHLY and CDR2 FYNNEI. This CDR3 spans 15 amino acids. V was shortened by 4 bases and J by 4 bases, with 16 bases between the two germline ends. The CDR3 region is CASSGVNSQGETQYF. CDR3 nucleotides: TGTGCCAGCAGTGGTGTGAACAGCCAAGGAGAGACCCAGTACTTC. Full variable domain (rest looked up from reference TRBV2 and TRBJ2-5): EPEVTQTPSHQVTQMGQEVILRCVPISNHLYFYWYRQILGQKVEFLVSFYNNEISEKSEIFDDQFSVERPDGSNFTLKIRSTKLEDSAMYFCASSGVNSQGETQYFGPGTRLLVL.

The rearrangement links TRBV18 to TRBJ2-7; 8 bases fit TRBD1. Germline V CDR1 and CDR2: KGHSH, LQKENI. V was clipped by 4 bases and J by 4 bases; unmatched bases: 9. There are 15 residues in the CDR3. CDR3 loop: CASSLTGTGSYEQYF. The CDR3, as DNA: TGTGCCAGCTCACTTACCGGGACAGGTAGTTACGAGCAGTACTTC.

The chain links TRBV5-1 to TRBJ2-7; D possibly corresponds to TRBD1 (6 bases). Germline CDR1 and CDR2: SGHRS and YFSETQ. Trimming left V 4 bases short and J 2 bases short, with 10 bases between. The CDR3 consists of 13 residues. This CDR3 is CASSLRTAYEQYF. The CDR3 bases are TGCGCCAGCAGCCTTAGGACAGCCTACGAGCAGTACTTC.

The chain employs TRBV30 and TRBJ1-5; D unclear. Trimming took off 2 bases at V and 2 bases at J, with 7 bases between the two ends. Germline values: CDR1 GTSNPN, CDR2 SVGIG (reference sequence). This CDR3 contains 13 residues. CDR3 bases: TGTGCCTGGAGTAACGGAGGCAATCAGCCCCAGCATTTT. Its translation: CAWSNGGNQPQHF.

The sample holds one count of this clone. The chain combines TRBV7-2 with TRBJ2-1, with D tentatively TRBD2 (7 bases). CDR1 is SGHTA, CDR2 FQGNSA, per germline. Trimming left V 4 bases short and J 9 bases short, with 16 bases between. The CDR3 covers 14 residues. The CDR3 sequence: CASSSPPGGGEQFF. The CDR3 DNA follows: TGTGCCAGCAGCTCCCCCCCGGGGGGCGGTGAGCAGTTCTTC.

The rearrangement joins TRBV7-2 to TRBJ2-5, with TRBD2 identical over 11 bases. In germline, CDR1 is SGHTA, CDR2 FQGNSA. V lost 5 bases to trimming and J lost 5 bases; unmatched junction nucleotides: 10. The CDR3 extends over 16 amino acids. CDR3 amino acids: CASSPVGSGGAETQYF. CDR3 nucleotide sequence: TGTGCCAGCAGCCCTGTGGGTAGCGGGGGGGCGGAGACCCAGTACTTC.

As regards this clone: An end of the junction does not agree with germline; a read error may underlie this. This chain links TRBV20-1 with TRBJ1-2; 7 bases map to TRBD1. Germline CDR1 DFQATT, CDR2 SNEGSKA (reference sequence). The CDR3 runs to 10 residues. The DNA of the CDR3 is TGCAGGGCAGGGGGTACTGGCTACCCCTTC. This gives the protein CRAGGTGYPF.

The V call is TRBV15, the J call TRBJ1-2, with a possible D match to TRBD1 (6 bases). Trimming shortened V by 4 bases and J by 3 bases, and 15 bases separated the two germline ends. This CDR3 has 15 amino acids. The germline V gene has CDR1 LNHNV and CDR2 YYDKDF (reference sequence). The CDR3 loop is CATSTTYRADYGYTF. CDR3 bases: TGTGCCACCAGCACCACTTACAGGGCTGACTATGGCTACACCTTC.

The chain has TRBV2 and TRBJ1-1; 9 nucleotides match TRBD1. This CDR3 region has 15 residues. Trimming cost V 8 bases and J 4 bases; bases outside gene matches: 11. Looked up from germline, CDR1 is SNHLY and CDR2 is FYNNEI. The CDR3 reads CASQGQGVPSTEAFF. The CDR3 nucleotides are TGTGCCAGCCAGGGACAGGGAGTACCCTCCACTGAAGCTTTCTTT.

The chain is built from TRBV7-2 and TRBJ1-1, with D hard to call. The CDR3 runs to 16 residues. Germline CDR1 is SGHTA and CDR2 is FQGNSA. The V and J ends lost 1 base and 0 bases respectively, with 12 bases between them. As DNA, the CDR3 is TGTGCCAGCAGCTTAGGTTATAGACTGCTGAACACTGAAGCTTTCTTT. Amino acid sequence: CASSLGYRLLNTEAFF. Together with reference TRBV7-2 and TRBJ1-1, the CDR3 gives the full variable domain: GAGVSQSPSNKVTEKGKDVELRCDPISGHTALYWYRQSLGQGLEFLIYFQGNSAPDKSGLPSDRFSAERTGGSVSTLTIQRTQQEDSAVYLCASSLGYRLLNTEAFFGQGTRLTVV.

The chain carries TRBV9 and TRBJ2-7; the match to TRBD2 covers 9 bases. Germline CDR1 reads SGDLS; CDR2 reads YYNGEE. V was clipped by 0 bases and J by 7 bases; unmatched bases: 8. The CDR3 is 15 residues long. Here the CDR3 DNA reads TGTGCCAGCAGCGTAGAGGCTAGCGGGGTCCTAGAGCAGTACTTC. Protein: CASSVEASGVLEQYF.

V is TRBV28 and J is TRBJ1-4; D is ambiguous. This CDR3 contains 17 residues. From germline, CDR1 is MDHEN and CDR2 SYDVKM. Trimming took 2 bases from V and 0 from J, leaving 13 bases between them. The CDR3 region is CASSLEPGIATNEKLFF. CDR3 sequence (DNA): TGTGCCAGCAGTTTAGAGCCAGGCATCGCAACTAATGAAAAACTGTTTTTT.

The gene calls are TRBV5-1 and TRBJ2-7; 9 positions match TRBD1. Germline V gene data show CDR1 as SGHRS and CDR2 as YFSETQ. CDR3 length: 14 residues. After removal of 1 base from V and 3 bases from J, the junction contained 2 bases not matched to a gene. DNA for the CDR3: TGCGCCAGCAGCTTGAGGGACAGGGACTACGAGCAGTACTTC. Residues: CASSLRDRDYEQYF. The whole variable domain, filled in from reference TRBV5-1 and TRBJ2-7, reads KAGVTQTPRYLIKTRGQQVTLSCSPISGHRSVSWYQQTPGQGLQFLFEYFSETQRNKGNFPGRFSGRQFSNSRSEMNVSTLELGDSALYLCASSLRDRDYEQYFGPGTRLTVT.

There are a few counts of this clone. The chain combines TRBV6-6 with TRBJ1-1; 8 bases fit TRBD1. Germline CDR1 is MNHNY and CDR2 is SVGAGI (reference sequence). V shed 5 bases and J 7 bases; nucleotides not matched to a gene: 6. CDR3 length: 13 residues. The CDR3, as DNA: TGTGCCAGCAGTACGGGACAGGCATTTGAAGCTTTCTTT. It is translated as CASSTGQAFEAFF.

The chain recombines TRBV28 with TRBJ2-7, with a weak D call TRBD1 (5 bases). This CDR3 region has 12 residues. Trimming cost V 5 bases and J 9 bases, with 14 bases left between them. Germline V gene lookup returns CDR1 MDHEN and CDR2 SYDVKM. The CDR3 DNA reads as TGTGCCAGCAGTAAGACTCCAACAGGGCAGTACTTC. The encoded protein is CASSKTPTGQYF.

The chain employs TRBV11-2 and TRBJ1-1; TRBD1 might be the D (5 bases). Germline values: CDR1 SGHAT, CDR2 FQNNGV. The CDR3 is 14 residues long. Trimming removed 5 bases at V and 3 bases at J, with 13 bases between. The DNA of the CDR3 is TGTGCCAGCAGCCGAACGGGGGGGGACACTGAAGCTTTCTTT. It codes for CASSRTGGDTEAFF. Complete variable domain (other parts from reference TRBV11-2 and TRBJ1-1): EAGVAQSPRYKIIEKRQSVAFWCNPISGHATLYWYQQILGQGPKLLIQFQNNGVVDDSQLPKDRFSAERLKGVDSTLKIQPAKLEDSAVYLCASSRTGGDTEAFFGQGTRLTVV.